This TCR beta chain was sequenced for a study of blood T cells in healthy people across ages (dated by TCRdb to between 2014 and 2016). Context from the whole study: In model experiments, template switching captured roughly one uniquely barcoded TCR beta cDNA molecule for every two T cells. The study analyzed two additional independent replicas of 1 million unique cDNA reads from the same blood draw for two donors, one aged 18 to 30 and one aged 80 or older. Donors of different ages were randomly distributed across sequencing lanes to avoid experimental bias. The donors were divided into four age groups: young (average approximately 16 years), middle-aged (about 41), aged (roughly 66) and long-lived (roughly 86). Using deep sequencing normalized with unique cDNA molecular identifiers, the study measured how TCR beta repertoire diversity changes with age. Overall results and qualifications from the work: There was a strong correlation between observed TCR beta diversity and the percentage of naive T cells measured by flow cytometry. The CMV infection status of donors was not known, potentially confounding age-related changes in expanded clonotypes. Compared with the aged group, more naive CD4+ T cells, fewer expanded clones and increased TCR diversity were shown by the long-lived group, suggesting age selection. Conclusive comparison of naive and antigen-experienced compartments was prevented by the profiling of bulk unsorted PBMCs. As age increased, observed TCR beta diversity per million T cells dropped in a roughly linear way, and a significant reduction was already evident by age around 41. Total diversity estimates from one million sequenced T cells were considered lower bounds and underestimates.

The donors were 40 or so Caucasian individuals from Russia, aged roughly 6 to 100 years, who were systemically healthy. About 9.1 milliliters of peripheral blood were collected from each donor into EDTA-treated Vacutainer tubes. PBMCs were isolated by Ficoll-Paque density-gradient centrifugation, with at least 6.5 million obtained per sample. Total RNA, at least 5 micrograms per sample, was extracted from PBMCs with Trizol reagent. Naive CD45RAhigh/CD27high T cell percentages were measured by flow cytometry on a PBMC aliquot from every donor. The CDR3, cysteine through phenylalanine, is 12 amino acids long. Only the CDR3 DNA stays, 36 bases, in frame from base 1. The germline V gene gives CDR1 as SNHLY and CDR2 as FYNNEI. At the junction V is shortened by 9 bases and J by 9 bases, with 12 bases in between. This clonotype was observed a single time. The antigen it recognizes is unknown. No base quality values were provided; no much bigger clone lies one nucleotide off.

Libraries were prepared through 5' RACE. TCRdb shows the sequencer as Illumina HiSeq 2500. The second PCR ran for roughly 7 to 11 cycles and used a J-beta primer mix along with a sample-barcoded 5' primer. A template-switch 5' adaptor carrying 12 random nucleotides introduced a unique molecular identifier onto each TCR beta cDNA molecule. At least 2.5 million CDR3-containing paired-end reads were obtained from each sample. The Mint cDNA synthesis kit, primed by a TRBC-specific oligonucleotide, was used to synthesize first-strand cDNA from all RNA. Following uracil-DNA glycosylase treatment, a first 18-cycle PCR with universal primers M1SS and BC2_uni_R was performed on all cDNA. On the study's bioinformatics: For normalization, 1 million high-quality reads, each with a distinct molecular identifier, were randomly selected from each sample. Reads sharing molecular identifiers were discarded rather than binned into consensus sequences. MiTCR, run with a Q25 quality threshold and the strictest error-elimination algorithm, handled CDR3 identification, clonotype clustering and error correction. A nonparametric unseen species model using Euler transformation provided a lower-bound estimate of total TCR beta diversity. The public reads were reanalyzed by TCRdb: fastp trimming at Q25, MiXCR alignment, in-frame beta chains only. Identical CDR3 protein sequences are pooled into one entry, listed with their most common genes and DNA. TCRdb, not the original authors, processed these V and J calls. For this sample the table gives about 1.4 million distinct CDR3 sequences, of which 55% to 75% were detected only once. The ten largest clones represent over 6.5% of the sample.

The sequenced material came from blood. This sequence originates from a young man in good health. Rearrangement joined TRBV2 to TRBJ1-6; the D gene remains uncertain. CDR3 reads: CASNREGSPLHF. The DNA sequence follows: TGTGCCAGTAATCGGGAAGGTTCACCCCTCCACTTT.